This TCR beta chain is from a study of graft-versus-host responses after intestinal transplantation. Study overall: Multivisceral, liver-intestinal, or isolated intestinal grafts went to recipients. Tacrolimus plus steroids were given to all recipients for around three years, preceded by anti-thymocyte globulin induction. Study results and caveats: Early post-transplant HvG declines showed an association with peak circulating GvH clone levels. Recipient-marrow GvH clones were detected, some having first appeared in ileum or blood.

TCRdb keeps only in-frame clones here, not all; method: immunoSEQ multiplex PCR. The profile covers about 59,000 clones, with almost 95% appearing a single time and 0.38% taken by the ten largest. With regard to this clone: Its antigen is unknown.

Specimen: unstimulated CD4+ T cells sorted from spleen or lymph node cells, collected before transplant. This clonotype was obtained from a human donor who was the organ donor for an intestinal transplant.

CDR3 coding DNA: TGCGCCAGCAGCTTTGAACTAGCGGGTCAAGAGACCCAGTACTTC. It encodes CASSFELAGQETQYF. This chain connects TRBV5-1 to TRBJ2-5; 9 bases are a match to TRBD2. The germline gives CDR1 SGHRS, CDR2 YFSETQ. The CDR3 runs to 15 residues. With V trimmed by 2 bases and J by 2 bases, 4 bases remained unmatched.